The clone carrying this T cell receptor beta chain was detected a few times. Its target is unknown. These data originate in a study of cytomegalovirus exposure and HLA in healthy donors. General study findings and limits: Later work found most CMV-associated TCR beta chains apparently HLA-restricted. A later analysis linked a missense variant in DCLRE1C to the trimming of TCR beta V and J genes.

The CDR3 runs to 19 residues. Germline CDR1 is KGHSH and CDR2 is LQKENI. J gave up 0 bases and V 1 base, and 8 bases lay outside the gene matches. The PCR contained 60 Vbeta and 13 Jbeta primers. The repertoire was sequenced with immunoSEQ multiplex PCR; TCRdb's copy has only in-frame clones and lacks some. The sample includes about 130,000 clones, 15% to 20% seen only once; the top ten take approximately 2.6%. The chain uses TRBV18 and TRBJ2-1; 11 bases match TRBD2. The receptor was derived from a female donor in good health and CMV-seropositive. Specimen: PBMCs. The chain's CDR3 is CASSPLASGRTGSYNEQFF. The CDR3 DNA is TGTGCCAGCTCACCACTAGCTAGCGGGAGGACCGGCTCCTACAATGAGCAGTTCTTC.